These 2 T cell receptor beta chains originate from one sample sequenced in a study of blood T cells in healthy people across ages. For the second PCR, which ran for 7 to 11 cycles, a sample-barcoded 5' primer and a J-beta primer mix were used. TCRdb fed the 5' RACE reads into MiXCR, producing one record per CDR3 protein. Among around 1.5 million distinct CDR3 sequences listed, around two fifths were seen once. The sequencing sample was made of blood. The receptors were gathered from a woman aged 18-35 years in good health.

This clonotype was seen only a few times. J is TRBJ2-5 and V is TRBV27; 7 bases line up with TRBD2. The CDR3 extends over 13 amino acids. The germline gives CDR1 MNHEY, CDR2 SMNVEV (reference sequence). Unmatched junction bases numbered 11, after V lost 5 bases and J lost 11 bases. CDR3: CASSADSRGEQYF. CDR3 nucleotide sequence: TGTGCCAGCAGTGCCGACAGCCGGGGGGAGCAGTACTTC.

The chain couples TRBV5-6 to TRBJ1-4, with D perhaps matching TRBD1 (6 bases). The CDR3 covers 14 residues. CDR1 is SGHDT and CDR2 is YYEEEE in the germline V gene. V lost 0 bases and J 10 bases, leaving 13 bases between the germline ends. The CDR3 reads CASSLAGAGAKLFF. The DNA for the CDR3 is TGTGCCAGCAGCTTGGCCGGGGCAGGGGCAAAACTGTTTTTT. Variable domain in full (rest from reference TRBV5-6 and TRBJ1-4): DAGVTQSPTHLIKTRGQQVTLRCSPKSGHDTVSWYQQALGQGPQFIFQYYEEEERQRGNFPDRFSGHQFPNYSSELNVNALLLGDSALYLCASSLAGAGAKLFFGSGTQLSVL.